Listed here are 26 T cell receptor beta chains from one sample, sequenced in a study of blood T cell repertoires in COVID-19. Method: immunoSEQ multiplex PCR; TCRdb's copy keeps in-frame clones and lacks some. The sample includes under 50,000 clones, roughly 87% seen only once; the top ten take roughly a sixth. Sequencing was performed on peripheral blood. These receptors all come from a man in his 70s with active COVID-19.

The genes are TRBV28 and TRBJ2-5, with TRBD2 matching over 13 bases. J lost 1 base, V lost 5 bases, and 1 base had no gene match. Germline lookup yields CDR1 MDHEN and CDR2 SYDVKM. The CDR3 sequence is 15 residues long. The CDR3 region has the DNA TGTGCCAGCAGTCGACTAGCGGGGGGCCAAGAGACCCAGTACTTC. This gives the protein CASSRLAGGQETQYF.

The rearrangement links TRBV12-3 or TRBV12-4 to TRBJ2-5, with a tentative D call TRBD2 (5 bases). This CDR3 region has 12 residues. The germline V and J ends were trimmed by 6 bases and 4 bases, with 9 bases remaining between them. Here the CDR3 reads CASSPAGETQYF. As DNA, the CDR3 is TGTGCCAGCAGCCCGGCGGGAGAGACCCAGTACTTC.

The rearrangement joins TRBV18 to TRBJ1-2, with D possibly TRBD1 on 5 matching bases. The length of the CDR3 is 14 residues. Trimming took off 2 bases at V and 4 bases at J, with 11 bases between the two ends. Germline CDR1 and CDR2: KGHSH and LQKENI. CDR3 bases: TGTGCCAGCTCACCAGCGGGGACGGGCTATGGCTACACCTTC. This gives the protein CASSPAGTGYGYTF. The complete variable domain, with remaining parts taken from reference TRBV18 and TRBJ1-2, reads NAGVMQNPRHLVRRRGQEARLRCSPMKGHSHVYWYRQLPEEGLKFMVYLQKENIIDESGMPKERFSAEFPKEGPSILRIQQVVRGDSAAYFCASSPAGTGYGYTFGSGTRLTVV.

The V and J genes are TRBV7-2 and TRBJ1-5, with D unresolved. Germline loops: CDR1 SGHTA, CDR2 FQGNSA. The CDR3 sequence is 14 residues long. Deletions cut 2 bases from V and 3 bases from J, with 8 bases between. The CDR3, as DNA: TGTGCCAGCAGCTTACCGGGGTTCAATCAGCCCCAGCATTTT. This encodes CASSLPGFNQPQHF.

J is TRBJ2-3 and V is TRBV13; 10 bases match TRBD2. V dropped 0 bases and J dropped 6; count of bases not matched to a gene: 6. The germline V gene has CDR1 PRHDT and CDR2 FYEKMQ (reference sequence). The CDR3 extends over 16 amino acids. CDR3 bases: TGTGCCAGCAGCTTAGGTGGGAGCGGGGGGGCGGATACGCAGTATTTT. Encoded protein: CASSLGGSGGADTQYF.

CDR3 in amino acids: CASSLDRSGASTDTQYF. CDR3 sequence (DNA): TGCGCCAGCAGCCTAGACCGAAGCGGGGCAAGCACAGATACGCAGTATTTT. The chain couples TRBV5-1 to TRBJ2-3; 7 bases fit TRBD2. Looked up from germline, CDR1 is SGHRS and CDR2 is YFSETQ. Unmatched junction bases numbered 11, after V lost 4 bases and J lost 0 bases. This CDR3 region has 17 residues.

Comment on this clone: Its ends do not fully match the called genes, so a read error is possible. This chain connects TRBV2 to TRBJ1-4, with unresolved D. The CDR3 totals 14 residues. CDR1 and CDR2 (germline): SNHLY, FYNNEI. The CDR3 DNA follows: TGTGCCAGCAATGAAGTGGGCCTTAATGAAAAACTGTTTTTT. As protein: CASNEVGLNEKLFF. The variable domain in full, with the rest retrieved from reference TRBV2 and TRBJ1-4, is EPEVTQTPSHQVTQMGQEVILRCVPISNHLYFYWYRQILGQKVEFLVSFYNNEISEKSEIFDDQFSVERPDGSNFTLKIRSTKLEDSAMYFCASNEVGLNEKLFFGSGTQLSVL.

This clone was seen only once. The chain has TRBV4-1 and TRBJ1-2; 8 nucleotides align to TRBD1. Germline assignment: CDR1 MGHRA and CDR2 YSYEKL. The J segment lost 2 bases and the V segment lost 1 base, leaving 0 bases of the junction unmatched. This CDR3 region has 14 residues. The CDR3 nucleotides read TGCGCCAGCAGCCAAGGGACAGGGAACTATGGCTACACCTTC. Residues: CASSQGTGNYGYTF.

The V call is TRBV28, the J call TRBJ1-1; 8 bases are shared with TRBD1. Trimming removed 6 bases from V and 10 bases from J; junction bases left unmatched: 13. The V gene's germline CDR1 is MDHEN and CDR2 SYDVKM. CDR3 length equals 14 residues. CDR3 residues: CASSLPGTGGIAFF. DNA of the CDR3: TGTGCCAGCAGCTTACCAGGGACAGGAGGCATAGCTTTCTTT.

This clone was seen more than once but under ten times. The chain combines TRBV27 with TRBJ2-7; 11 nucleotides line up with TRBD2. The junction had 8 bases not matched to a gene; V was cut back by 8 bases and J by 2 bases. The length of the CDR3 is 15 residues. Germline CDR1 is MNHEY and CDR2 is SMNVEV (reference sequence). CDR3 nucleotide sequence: TGTGCCAGCCGCTCTAGCGGGGGGATCCCCTACGAGCAGTACTTC. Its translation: CASRSSGGIPYEQYF.

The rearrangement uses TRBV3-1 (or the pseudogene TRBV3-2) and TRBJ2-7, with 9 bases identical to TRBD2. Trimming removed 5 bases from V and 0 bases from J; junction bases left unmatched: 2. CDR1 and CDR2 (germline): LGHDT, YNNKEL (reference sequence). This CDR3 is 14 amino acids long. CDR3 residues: CASSSSGDSYEQYF. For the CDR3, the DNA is TGTGCCAGCAGCTCTAGCGGGGACTCCTACGAGCAGTACTTC.

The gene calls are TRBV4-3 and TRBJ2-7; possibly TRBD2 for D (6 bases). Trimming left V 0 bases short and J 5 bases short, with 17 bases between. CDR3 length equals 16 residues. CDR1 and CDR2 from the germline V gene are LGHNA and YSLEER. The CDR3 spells CASSQEMGGEVHEQYF. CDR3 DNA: TGCGCCAGCAGCCAAGAGATGGGCGGGGAGGTCCACGAGCAGTACTTC.

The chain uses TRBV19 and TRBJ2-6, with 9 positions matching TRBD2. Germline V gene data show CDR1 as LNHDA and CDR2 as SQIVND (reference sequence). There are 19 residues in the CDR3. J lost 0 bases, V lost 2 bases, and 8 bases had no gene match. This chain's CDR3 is CASSILTSGYDSGANVLTF. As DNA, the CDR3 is TGTGCCAGTAGTATATTGACTAGCGGATATGACTCTGGGGCCAACGTCCTGACTTTC.

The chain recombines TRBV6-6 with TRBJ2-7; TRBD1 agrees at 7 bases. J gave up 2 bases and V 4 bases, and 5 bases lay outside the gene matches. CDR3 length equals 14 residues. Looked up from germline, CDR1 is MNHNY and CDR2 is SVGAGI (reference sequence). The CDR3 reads CASSWGQRPYEQYF. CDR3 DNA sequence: TGTGCCAGCAGTTGGGGACAGCGCCCCTACGAGCAGTACTTC.

CDR3 in amino acids: CASSQGRGHSGANVLTF. The DNA for the CDR3 is TGCGCCAGCAGCCAAGGGAGGGGGCACTCTGGGGCCAACGTCCTGACTTTC. The J gene is TRBJ2-6, the V gene TRBV4-3, with a tentative D call TRBD1 (7 bases). CDR1 and CDR2 (germline): LGHNA, YSLEER. V was shortened by 1 base and J by 0 bases, with 10 bases between the two germline ends. CDR3 length: 17 residues.

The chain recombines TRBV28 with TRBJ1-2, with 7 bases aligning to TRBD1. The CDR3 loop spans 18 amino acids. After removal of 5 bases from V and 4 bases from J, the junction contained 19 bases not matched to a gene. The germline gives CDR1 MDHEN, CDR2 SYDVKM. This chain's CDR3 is CASSPSETGLWGAYGYTF. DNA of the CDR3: TGTGCCAGCAGTCCCTCCGAGACAGGGTTGTGGGGAGCCTATGGCTACACCTTC.

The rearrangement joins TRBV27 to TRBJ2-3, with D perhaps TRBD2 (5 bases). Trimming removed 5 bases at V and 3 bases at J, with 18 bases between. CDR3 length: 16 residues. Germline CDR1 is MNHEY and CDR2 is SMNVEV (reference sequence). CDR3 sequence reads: CASSPGDPARTDTQYF. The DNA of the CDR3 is TGTGCCAGCAGTCCCGGGGATCCCGCCCGGACAGATACGCAGTATTTT.

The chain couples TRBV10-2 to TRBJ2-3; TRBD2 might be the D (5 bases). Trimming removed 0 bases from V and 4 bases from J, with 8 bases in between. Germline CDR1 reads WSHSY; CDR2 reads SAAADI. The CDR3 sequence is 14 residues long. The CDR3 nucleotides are TGCGCCAGCAGTGAGTCGGACTTCTCAGATACGCAGTATTTT. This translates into CASSESDFSDTQYF.

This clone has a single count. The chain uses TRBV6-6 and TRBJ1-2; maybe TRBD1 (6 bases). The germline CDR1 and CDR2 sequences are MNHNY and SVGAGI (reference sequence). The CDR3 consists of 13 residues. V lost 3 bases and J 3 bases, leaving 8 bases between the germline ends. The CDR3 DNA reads TGTGCCAGCAGTTATGCAGGGGACTATGGCTACACCTTC. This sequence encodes CASSYAGDYGYTF.

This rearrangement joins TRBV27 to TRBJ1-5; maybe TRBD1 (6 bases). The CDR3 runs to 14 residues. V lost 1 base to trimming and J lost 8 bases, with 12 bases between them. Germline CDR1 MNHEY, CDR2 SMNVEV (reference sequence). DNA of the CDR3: TGTGCCAGCAGTTTATGGGGGGGGCGGGAGCCCCAGCATTTT. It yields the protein CASSLWGGREPQHF.

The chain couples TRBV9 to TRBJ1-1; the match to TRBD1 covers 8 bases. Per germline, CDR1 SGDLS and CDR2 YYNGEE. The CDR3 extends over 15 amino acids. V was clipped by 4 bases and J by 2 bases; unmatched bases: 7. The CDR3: CASSPRGPQNTEAFF. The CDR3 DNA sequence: TGTGCCAGCAGCCCCAGGGGGCCCCAAAACACTGAAGCTTTCTTT.

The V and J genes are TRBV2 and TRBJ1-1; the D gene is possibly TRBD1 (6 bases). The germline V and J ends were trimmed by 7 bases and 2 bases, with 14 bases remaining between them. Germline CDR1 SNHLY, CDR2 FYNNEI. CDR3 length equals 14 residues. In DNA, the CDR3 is TGTGCCAGCAAGACGGGGGGGCGTAACACTGAAGCTTTCTTT. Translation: CASKTGGRNTEAFF.

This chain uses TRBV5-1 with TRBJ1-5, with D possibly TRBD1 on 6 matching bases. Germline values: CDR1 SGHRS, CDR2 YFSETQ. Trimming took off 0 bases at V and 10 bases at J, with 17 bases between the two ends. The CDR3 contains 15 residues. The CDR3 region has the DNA TGCGCCAGCAGCTTGGAAGAGGGTGGCAGGGGTCCCCAGCATTTT. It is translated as CASSLEEGGRGPQHF.

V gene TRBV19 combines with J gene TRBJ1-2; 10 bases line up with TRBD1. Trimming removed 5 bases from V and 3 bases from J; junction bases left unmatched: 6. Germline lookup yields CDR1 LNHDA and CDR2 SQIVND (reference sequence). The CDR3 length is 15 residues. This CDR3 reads CASSPGDRGDYGYTF. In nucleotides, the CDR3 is TGTGCCAGTAGTCCGGGGGACAGGGGCGACTATGGCTACACCTTC.

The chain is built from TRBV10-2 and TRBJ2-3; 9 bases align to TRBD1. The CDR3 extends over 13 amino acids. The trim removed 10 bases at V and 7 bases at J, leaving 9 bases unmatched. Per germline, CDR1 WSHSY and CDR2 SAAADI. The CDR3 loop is CATTGQGPNTQYF. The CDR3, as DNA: TGCGCCACGACGGGACAGGGCCCGAATACGCAGTATTTT.

CDR3 sequence (DNA): TGTGCCAGCAGCATAACCATTGGGCCCTACAATGAGCAGTTCTTC. The encoded protein is CASSITIGPYNEQFF. This chain uses TRBV7-9 with TRBJ2-1; D not certain. Per the germline V gene, CDR1 is SEHNR and CDR2 is FQNEAQ (reference sequence). This CDR3 region has 15 residues. The ends were cut back, 5 bases at V and 2 bases at J, with 13 bases in the middle.